Detailed here is one T cell receptor (beta chain). The data were obtained in a study of cytomegalovirus exposure and HLA in healthy donors. V lost 4 bases and J lost 3; bases outside the gene matches: 7. The germline V gene encodes CDR1 SGHDT and CDR2 YYEEEE. This CDR3 is built from 15 residues. Use of 60 Vbeta and 13 Jbeta primers characterized the PCR. Sequenced by immunoSEQ multiplex PCR; TCRdb stores in-frame clones only, minus some. Here the sample table reports over 50,000 clones. Material: PBMCs. The sequence was obtained from a man between 50 and 59 years old in good health and CMV-seropositive. V is TRBV5-6 and J is TRBJ1-5; 7 positions agree with TRBD1. CDR3 region: CASSEGQLPNQPQHF. In DNA form, the CDR3 reads TGTGCCAGCAGCGAGGGACAGCTACCCAATCAGCCCCAGCATTTT.